Below, one TCR beta chain is given with its context. Its antigen is unidentified. This specimen belongs to a study of CD8 T cells in Susac syndrome. RNA was extracted with the RNeasy kit, and a quantity of 0.5 to 1 ug was reverse transcribed using random hexamers. TCR beta CDR3 was amplified by immunoSEQ multiplex PCR. This amplification extended across 54 Vbeta and 13 Jbeta segments. TCRdb processed the immunoSEQ multiplex PCR reads anew with MiXCR; each CDR3 protein has one entry. The sample carries about 200,000 distinct CDR3 sequences, 95% recorded once. Germline CDR1 and CDR2: SNHLY and FYNNEI. V gave up 5 bases and J gave up 3 bases, with 11 bases separating them. This CDR3 is 13 amino acids long. Study-wide results and caveats: By the study's own acknowledgment, its TCR sequencing and HLA analysis included relatively few individuals.

This TCR came from a human donor in good health. Input material: CD4+ T cells from PBMCs. The J gene is TRBJ2-7, the V gene TRBV2, with D perhaps matching TRBD1 (6 bases). CDR3 nucleotide sequence: TGTGCCAGCAGTTCCAGGGGTCTCTACGAGCAGTACGTC. Protein: CASSSRGLYEQYV.